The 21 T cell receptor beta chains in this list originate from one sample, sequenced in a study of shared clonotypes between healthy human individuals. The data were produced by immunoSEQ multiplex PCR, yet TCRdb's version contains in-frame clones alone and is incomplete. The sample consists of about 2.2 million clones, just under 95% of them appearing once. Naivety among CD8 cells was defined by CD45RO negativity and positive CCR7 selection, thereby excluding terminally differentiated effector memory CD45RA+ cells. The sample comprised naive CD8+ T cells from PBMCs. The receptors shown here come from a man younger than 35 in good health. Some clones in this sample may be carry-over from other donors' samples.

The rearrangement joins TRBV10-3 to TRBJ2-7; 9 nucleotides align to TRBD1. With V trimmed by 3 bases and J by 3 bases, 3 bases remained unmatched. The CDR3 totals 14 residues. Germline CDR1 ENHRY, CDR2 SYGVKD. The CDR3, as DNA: TGTGCCATCAGTGAAGAGGGACAGGGCTACGAGCAGTACTTC. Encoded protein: CAISEEGQGYEQYF.

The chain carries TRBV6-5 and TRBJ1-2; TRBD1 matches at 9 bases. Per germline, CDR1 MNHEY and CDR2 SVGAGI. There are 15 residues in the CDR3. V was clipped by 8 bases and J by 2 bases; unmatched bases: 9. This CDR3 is CASAGTGLTNYGYTF. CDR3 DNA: TGTGCCAGCGCCGGGACAGGGTTAACCAACTATGGCTACACCTTC.

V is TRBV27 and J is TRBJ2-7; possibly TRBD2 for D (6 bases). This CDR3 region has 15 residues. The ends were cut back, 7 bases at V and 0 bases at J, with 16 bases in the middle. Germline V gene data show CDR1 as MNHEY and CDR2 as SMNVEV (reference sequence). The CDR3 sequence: CASTPRLARSYEQYF. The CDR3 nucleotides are TGTGCCAGCACCCCCCGTCTAGCGCGCTCCTACGAGCAGTACTTC.

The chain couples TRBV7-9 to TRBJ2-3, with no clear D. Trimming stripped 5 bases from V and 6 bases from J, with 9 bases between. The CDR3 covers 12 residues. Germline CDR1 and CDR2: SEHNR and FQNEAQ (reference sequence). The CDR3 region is CASSRVIDTQYF. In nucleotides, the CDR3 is TGTGCCAGCAGCCGCGTTATTGATACGCAGTATTTT.

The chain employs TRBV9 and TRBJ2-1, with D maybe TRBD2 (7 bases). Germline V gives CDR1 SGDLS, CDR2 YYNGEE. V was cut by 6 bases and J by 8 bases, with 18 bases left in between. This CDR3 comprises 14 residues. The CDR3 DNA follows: TGTGCCAGCATGAGGTCAGGGGAGGGCTATGAGCAGTTCTTC. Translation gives CASMRSGEGYEQFF.

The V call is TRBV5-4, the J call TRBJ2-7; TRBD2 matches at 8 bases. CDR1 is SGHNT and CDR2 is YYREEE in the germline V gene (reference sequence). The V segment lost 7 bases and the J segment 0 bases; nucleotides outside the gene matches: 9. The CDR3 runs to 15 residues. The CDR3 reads CASGSIAGTSYEQYF. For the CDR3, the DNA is TGTGCCAGCGGCAGTATAGCGGGGACCTCCTACGAGCAGTACTTC.

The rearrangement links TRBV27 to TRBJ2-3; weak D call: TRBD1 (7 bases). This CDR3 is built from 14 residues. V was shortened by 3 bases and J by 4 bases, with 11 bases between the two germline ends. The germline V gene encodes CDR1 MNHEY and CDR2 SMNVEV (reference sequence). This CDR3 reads CASSFDREADTQYF. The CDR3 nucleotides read TGTGCCAGCAGTTTTGACAGGGAGGCAGATACGCAGTATTTT.

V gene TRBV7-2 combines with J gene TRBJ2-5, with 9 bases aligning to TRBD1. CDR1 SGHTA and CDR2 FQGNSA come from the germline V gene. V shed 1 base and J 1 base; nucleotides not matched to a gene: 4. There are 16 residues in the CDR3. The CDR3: CASSLGDRELQETQYF. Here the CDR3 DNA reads TGTGCCAGCAGCTTAGGGGACAGGGAGCTCCAAGAGACCCAGTACTTC.

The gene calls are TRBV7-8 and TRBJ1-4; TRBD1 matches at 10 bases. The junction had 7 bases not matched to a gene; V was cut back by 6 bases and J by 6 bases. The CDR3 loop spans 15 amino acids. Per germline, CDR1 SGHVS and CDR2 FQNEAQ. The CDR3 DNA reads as TGTGCCAGCAGTTTGACAGGGGGCTTTCATGAAAAACTGTTTTTT. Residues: CASSLTGGFHEKLFF.

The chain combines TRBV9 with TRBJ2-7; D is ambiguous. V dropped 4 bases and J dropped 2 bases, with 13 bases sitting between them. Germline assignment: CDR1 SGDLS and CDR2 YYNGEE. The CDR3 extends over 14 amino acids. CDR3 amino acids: CASSPIGVTYEQYF. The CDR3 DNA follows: TGTGCCAGCAGCCCGATTGGAGTAACCTACGAGCAGTACTTC.

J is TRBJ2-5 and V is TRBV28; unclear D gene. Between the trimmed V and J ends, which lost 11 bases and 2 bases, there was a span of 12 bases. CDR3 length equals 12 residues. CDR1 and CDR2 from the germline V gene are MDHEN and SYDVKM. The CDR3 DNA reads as TGTGCCGCCTACACTATACAAGAGACCCAGTACTTC. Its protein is CAAYTIQETQYF.

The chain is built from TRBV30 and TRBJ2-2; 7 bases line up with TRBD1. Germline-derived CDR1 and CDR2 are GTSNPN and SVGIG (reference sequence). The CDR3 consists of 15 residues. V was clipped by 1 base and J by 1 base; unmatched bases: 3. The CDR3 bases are TGTGCCTGGAGTGCGTGGACAGGGAACACCGGGGAGCTGTTTTTT. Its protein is CAWSAWTGNTGELFF.

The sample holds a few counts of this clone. The CDR3 DNA follows: TGTGCCAGCAGCGTTCACGGCAATCAGCCCCAGCATTTT. Translated: CASSVHGNQPQHF. J is TRBJ1-5 and V is TRBV9; D is undetermined. The CDR3 length is 13 residues. Trimming removed 2 bases at V and 2 bases at J, with 5 bases between. Germline V gene lookup returns CDR1 SGDLS and CDR2 YYNGEE.

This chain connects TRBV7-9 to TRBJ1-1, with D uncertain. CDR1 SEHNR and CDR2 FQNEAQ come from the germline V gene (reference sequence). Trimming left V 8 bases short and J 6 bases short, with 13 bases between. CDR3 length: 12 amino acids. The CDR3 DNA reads TGTGCCAGCCAGCGGGGTTCCGCTGAAGCTTTCTTT. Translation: CASQRGSAEAFF.

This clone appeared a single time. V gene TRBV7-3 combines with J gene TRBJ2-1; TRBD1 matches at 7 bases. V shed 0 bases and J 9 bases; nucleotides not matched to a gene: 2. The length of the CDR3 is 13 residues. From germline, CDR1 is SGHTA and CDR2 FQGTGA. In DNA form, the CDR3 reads TGTGCCAGCAGCTTAACAGGGGGCCGTGAGCAGTTCTTC. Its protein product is CASSLTGGREQFF.

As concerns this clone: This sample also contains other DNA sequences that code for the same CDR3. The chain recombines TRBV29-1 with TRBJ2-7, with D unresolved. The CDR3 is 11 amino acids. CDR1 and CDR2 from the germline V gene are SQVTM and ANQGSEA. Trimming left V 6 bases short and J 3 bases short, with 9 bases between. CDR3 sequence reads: CSVVASYEQYF. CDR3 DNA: TGCAGCGTGGTGGCCAGCTACGAGCAGTACTTC.

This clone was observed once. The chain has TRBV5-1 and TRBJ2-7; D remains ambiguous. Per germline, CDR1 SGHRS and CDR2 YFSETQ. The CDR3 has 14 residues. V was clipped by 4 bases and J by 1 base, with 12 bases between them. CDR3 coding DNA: TGCGCCAGCAGCCCGCTAGGCAGGTCCTACGAGCAGTACTTC. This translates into CASSPLGRSYEQYF.

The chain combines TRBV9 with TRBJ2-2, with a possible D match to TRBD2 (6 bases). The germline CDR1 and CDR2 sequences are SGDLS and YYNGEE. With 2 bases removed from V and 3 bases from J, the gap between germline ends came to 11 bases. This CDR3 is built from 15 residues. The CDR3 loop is CASSVSGTYTGELFF. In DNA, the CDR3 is TGTGCCAGCAGCGTTAGCGGAACTTACACCGGGGAGCTGTTTTTT.

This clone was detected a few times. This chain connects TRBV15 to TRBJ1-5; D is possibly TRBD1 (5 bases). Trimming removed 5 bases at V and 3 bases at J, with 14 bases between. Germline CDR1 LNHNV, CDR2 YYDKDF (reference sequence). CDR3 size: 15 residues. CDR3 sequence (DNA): TGTGCCACCAGCCCTAGACAGATCGCCAATCAGCCCCAGCATTTT. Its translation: CATSPRQIANQPQHF.

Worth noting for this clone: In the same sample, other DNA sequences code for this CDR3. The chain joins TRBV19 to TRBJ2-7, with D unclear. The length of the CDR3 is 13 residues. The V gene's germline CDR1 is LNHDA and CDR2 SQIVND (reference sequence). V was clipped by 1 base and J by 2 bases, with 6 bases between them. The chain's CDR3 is CASSIGHTYEQYF. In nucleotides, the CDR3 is TGTGCCAGTAGTATAGGGCACACCTACGAGCAGTACTTC. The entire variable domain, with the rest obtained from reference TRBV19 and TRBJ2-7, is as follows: DGGITQSPKYLFRKEGQNVTLSCEQNLNHDAMYWYRQDPGQGLRLIYYSQIVNDFQKGDIAEGYSVSREKKESFPLTVTSAQKNPTAFYLCASSIGHTYEQYFGPGTRLTVT.

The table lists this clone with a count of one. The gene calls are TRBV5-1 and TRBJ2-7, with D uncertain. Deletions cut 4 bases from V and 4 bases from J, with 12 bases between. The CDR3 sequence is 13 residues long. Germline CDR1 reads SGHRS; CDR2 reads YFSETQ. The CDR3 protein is CASSPRIDYEQYF. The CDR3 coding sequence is TGCGCCAGCAGCCCTAGGATAGATTACGAGCAGTACTTC.